A single TCR beta chain is shown here with its context. Its antigen is not known. The data were produced by immunoSEQ multiplex PCR, yet TCRdb's version contains in-frame clones alone and is incomplete. Among roughly 200,000 clones listed, 60% to 80% were seen once. This sample stems from a study of cytotoxic CD8 clonotypes in ibrutinib-treated CLL. Study in general: IGHV unmutated 17 to 18; relapsed/refractory approximately 10; treatment-naive over 14. Median treatment time before response sampling was around twelve months, range 6 to 36. General observations from the study: A rise in clonality was seen at ibrutinib response, and a fall back toward baseline was seen at progression.

This clonotype was obtained from a human donor with chronic lymphocytic leukemia. Specimen: PBMCs, collected after 12 months of ibrutinib treatment.

The CDR3 DNA sequence: TGTGCCAGCAGTTTCGAGGGGGGAGTCTCTGGGGCCAACGTCCTGACTTTC. Its translation: CASSFEGGVSGANVLTF. J is TRBJ2-6 and V is TRBV13, with D possibly being TRBD1 or TRBD2 (6 bases each). This CDR3 spans 17 amino acids. V was pared by 6 bases and J by 0 bases, with 15 bases between. The germline V gene has CDR1 PRHDT and CDR2 FYEKMQ (reference sequence).